This T cell receptor (beta chain) emerged from a study of cytomegalovirus exposure and HLA in healthy donors. Concerning this clone itself: Its antigen is unknown.

Overall study findings and caveats: Accurate prediction of most subjects' HLA-A and HLA-B alleles from TCR beta sequences was reported. A previous analysis found most TCR beta V segments productive roughly 87% or roughly 30% of the time.

Amplification used 60 Vbeta primers and 13 Jbeta primers. In the original analysis: A later analysis tallied 80 million to 100 million unique TCR beta chains, about 11 million of them shared. Profiled with immunoSEQ multiplex PCR; TCRdb holds only in-frame clones, not every one. The V and J calls and the clone size are those of that table, but D and trimming were determined from the DNA. The table lists around 150,000 clones, 70% to 85% of them singletons. Germline V gives CDR1 SGDLS, CDR2 YYNGEE. V gave up 3 bases and J gave up 0 bases; unmatched junction bases: 4. CDR3 length: 15 residues. J is TRBJ2-7 and V is TRBV9, with TRBD1 matching 9 bases. What was sequenced was PBMCs. The receptor was isolated from a middle-aged man in good health and CMV-seronegative. CDR3 protein: CASSGGTGSSYEQYF. The CDR3 DNA sequence: TGTGCCAGCAGCGGAGGGACAGGGAGCTCCTACGAGCAGTACTTC.